This T cell receptor beta chain appears in the sequencing data of a study of OX40 agonist ivuxolimab in advanced cancers. About this clone itself: Other DNA sequences in this sample translate to the same CDR3.

CDR1 and CDR2 from the germline V gene are SGHTA and FQGTGA. This CDR3 region has 13 residues. With 3 bases removed from V and 3 bases from J, the gap between germline ends came to 8 bases. Produced via immunoSEQ multiplex PCR; TCRdb's table is partial and in-frame only. The sample yields some 80,000 clones, more than 80% seen once. This receptor was obtained from an adult with an advanced solid tumor such as melanoma, head and neck, liver or kidney cancer. The chain is built from TRBV7-3 and TRBJ1-1; D gene ambiguous. The sample was CD4+ or CD8+ T cells sorted from blood, taken in a trial of the OX40 agonist ivuxolimab. The CDR3 here is CASSFGQDTEAFF. As DNA, the CDR3 is TGTGCCAGCAGCTTTGGTCAGGACACTGAAGCTTTCTTT. Filled out from reference TRBV7-3 and TRBJ1-1, the complete variable domain reads GAGVSQTPSNKVTEKGKYVELRCDPISGHTALYWYRQSLGQGPEFLIYFQGTGAADDSGLPNDRFFAVRPEGSVSTLKIQRTERGDSAVYLCASSFGQDTEAFFGQGTRLTVV.